This TCR beta chain was sequenced in a study of T cell responses to AZD1222 COVID-19 vaccine. Whole-study findings and limits: Repertoires were collected only later (after the peak T cell response had occurred). Most donors were white British and more were female, and clonal diversity was possibly underestimated.

This CDR3 has 16 amino acids. Germline V gene sequence: CDR1 MNHEY, CDR2 SVGAGI. V was trimmed by 0 bases and J by 7 bases, leaving 13 bases between them. Here immunoSEQ multiplex PCR was the method, and the copy in TCRdb shows in-frame clones only, minus some. This table holds around 110,000 clones, 87% found once. On this clone: Its antigen is currently unknown.

The specimen comprised peripheral blood, sampled 28 days after the second AZD1222 dose. This sequence joins TRBV6-5 and TRBJ1-6; D perhaps matches TRBD1 (5 bases). This receptor was taken from an adult who received the AZD1222 COVID-19 vaccine. CDR3 amino acids: CASSYSGGAGNSPLHF. In nucleotides, the CDR3 is TGTGCCAGCAGTTACTCCGGTGGGGCCGGCAATTCACCCCTCCACTTT.